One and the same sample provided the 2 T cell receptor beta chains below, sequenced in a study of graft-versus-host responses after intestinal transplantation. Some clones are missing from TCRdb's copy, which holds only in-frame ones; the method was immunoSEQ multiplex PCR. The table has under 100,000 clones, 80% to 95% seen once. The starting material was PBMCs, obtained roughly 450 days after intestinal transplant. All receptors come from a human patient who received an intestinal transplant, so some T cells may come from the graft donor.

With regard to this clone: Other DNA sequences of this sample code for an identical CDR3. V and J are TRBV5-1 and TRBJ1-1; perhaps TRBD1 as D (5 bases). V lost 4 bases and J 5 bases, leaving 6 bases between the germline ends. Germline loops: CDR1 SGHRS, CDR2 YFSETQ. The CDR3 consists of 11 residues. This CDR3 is CASSRGTEAFF. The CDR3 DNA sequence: TGCGCCAGCAGCCGGGGGACTGAAGCTTTCTTT.

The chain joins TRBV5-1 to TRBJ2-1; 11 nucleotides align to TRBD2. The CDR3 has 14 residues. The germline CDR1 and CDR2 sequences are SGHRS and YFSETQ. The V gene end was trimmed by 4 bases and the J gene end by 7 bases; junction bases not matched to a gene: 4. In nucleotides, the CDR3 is TGCGCCAGCAGCCCGCGACTAGCGGGGAATGAGCAGTTCTTC. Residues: CASSPRLAGNEQFF.